Shown below are 21 T cell receptor beta chains from a single sample sequenced in a study of blood T cell repertoires in COVID-19. Method: immunoSEQ multiplex PCR; TCRdb's copy keeps in-frame clones and lacks some. The sample records about 68,000 clones, approximately 85% being singletons. Sequenced sample: peripheral blood. The receptors here all came from a man aged 50 to 60 with acute or convalescent COVID-19.

The gene calls are TRBV4-2 and TRBJ1-6; D is perhaps TRBD1 (6 bases). The CDR3 runs 14 residues. Germline V lookup: CDR1 LGHNA, CDR2 YNFKEQ. V gave up 5 bases and J gave up 7 bases, with 12 bases separating them. The CDR3 nucleotides are TGTGCCAGCAGCTATACAGGGAACAATTCACCCCTCCACTTT. The encoded protein is CASSYTGNNSPLHF.

The rearrangement uses TRBV7-2 and TRBJ2-2; a weak D match, TRBD2 (5 bases). The CDR3 is made up of 15 amino acids. CDR1 is SGHTA, CDR2 FQGNSA, per germline. V was clipped by 2 bases and J by 8 bases, with 15 bases between them. DNA of the CDR3: TGTGCCAGCAGCTTAAGTATAGCGCAAGTGGGGGAGCTGTTTTTT. It is translated as CASSLSIAQVGELFF. Together with reference TRBV7-2 and TRBJ2-2, the CDR3 gives the full variable domain: GAGVSQSPSNKVTEKGKDVELRCDPISGHTALYWYRQSLGQGLEFLIYFQGNSAPDKSGLPSDRFSAERTGGSVSTLTIQRTQQEDSAVYLCASSLSIAQVGELFFGEGSRLTVL.

This clone came up once. The chain uses TRBV6-6 and TRBJ2-6; 10 bases are a match to TRBD1. Germline V gene data show CDR1 as MNHNY and CDR2 as SVGAGI (reference sequence). Trimming cost V 5 bases and J 2 bases; bases outside gene matches: 0. The CDR3 has 15 residues. The CDR3 loop reads CASSGTGAGANVLTF. CDR3 bases: TGTGCCAGCAGTGGGACAGGGGCTGGGGCCAACGTCCTGACTTTC.

To note about this clone: This specimen includes other DNA sequences encoding the same CDR3. The chain combines TRBV6-5 with TRBJ2-1, with D possibly being TRBD1 (6 bases). The CDR3 sequence is 13 residues long. Germline values: CDR1 MNHEY, CDR2 SVGAGI. V lost 6 bases, J lost 2 bases, and 8 bases lay in between. The CDR3, as DNA: TGTGCCAGCAGCGGGACACCCTACAATGAGCAGTTCTTC. Protein product: CASSGTPYNEQFF.

The chain couples TRBV6-5 to TRBJ1-2, with TRBD1 matching 9 bases. This CDR3 has 14 residues. The V and J ends lost 0 bases and 5 bases, in that order; junction bases with no gene match: 1. The germline V gene has CDR1 MNHEY and CDR2 SVGAGI. Written as DNA, the CDR3 is TGTGCCAGCAGTTACTCTGGACAGGGGTATGGCTACACCTTC. It specifies CASSYSGQGYGYTF.

This chain connects TRBV7-8 to TRBJ2-1; 7 bases fit TRBD1. The trim removed 4 bases at V and 10 bases at J, leaving 10 bases unmatched. Germline CDR1 and CDR2: SGHVS and FQNEAQ. The CDR3 is 14 residues long. CDR3 nucleotide sequence: TGTGCCAGCAGCTATTACAGGGGACCAAGGGAGCAGTTCTTC. Its translation: CASSYYRGPREQFF. Using reference TRBV7-8 and TRBJ2-1 for the parts outside the CDR3, the full variable domain is GAGVSQSPRYKVAKRGQDVALRCDPISGHVSLFWYQQALGQGPEFLTYFQNEAQLDKSGLPSDRFFAERPEGSVSTLKIQRTQQEDSAVYLCASSYYRGPREQFFGPGTRLTVL.

The chain recombines TRBV6-5 with TRBJ2-7, with 7 positions matching TRBD1. The CDR3 sequence is 13 residues long. Germline assignment: CDR1 MNHEY and CDR2 SVGAGI. V lost 8 bases and J lost 4; bases outside the gene matches: 8. CDR3 amino acids: CASEGTGDYEQYF. Written as DNA, the CDR3 is TGTGCCAGCGAGGGAACAGGGGATTACGAGCAGTACTTC.

This chain joins TRBV28 and TRBJ1-6; TRBD1 agrees at 7 bases. The CDR3 is made up of 15 amino acids. Germline V gene sequence: CDR1 MDHEN, CDR2 SYDVKM. V was clipped by 3 bases and J by 8 bases; unmatched bases: 7. This CDR3 reads CASSFWAGGDSPLHF. Here the CDR3 DNA reads TGTGCCAGCAGTTTTTGGGCAGGGGGTGATTCACCCCTCCACTTT.

This clone was picked up one time. The chain couples TRBV29-1 to TRBJ1-2; 11 bases fit TRBD1. This CDR3 comprises 13 residues. Germline-derived CDR1 and CDR2 are SQVTM and ANQGSEA. The junction had 7 bases not matched to a gene; V was cut back by 5 bases and J by 8 bases. DNA of the CDR3: TGCAGCGTTTCCGGGGGACAGGGGGAAGGCTACACCTTC. Translated, it gives CSVSGGQGEGYTF. The complete variable domain, with remaining parts taken from reference TRBV29-1 and TRBJ1-2, reads SAVISQKPSRDICQRGTSLTIQCQVDSQVTMMFWYRQQPGQSLTLIATANQGSEATYESGFVIDKFPISRPNLTFSTLTVSNMSPEDSSIYLCSVSGGQGEGYTFGSGTRLTVV.

This rearrangement joins TRBV5-1 to TRBJ2-1, with TRBD1 matching over 7 bases. There are 12 residues in the CDR3. With 6 bases clipped from V and 8 bases from J, the junction kept 5 bases outside the gene matches. Germline values: CDR1 SGHRS, CDR2 YFSETQ. For the CDR3, the DNA is TGCGCCAGCACCTCCACAGGGGATGAGCAGTTCTTC. Translated, it gives CASTSTGDEQFF.

This chain connects TRBV2 to TRBJ2-5, with D possibly matching TRBD1 (6 bases). This CDR3 spans 14 amino acids. Germline V gene data show CDR1 as SNHLY and CDR2 as FYNNEI. Trimming pared 6 bases from V and 1 base from J, leaving 12 bases between. CDR3: CASSPGRGQETQYF. As DNA, the CDR3 is TGTGCCAGCAGCCCCGGCAGGGGCCAAGAGACCCAGTACTTC.

The chain combines TRBV5-4 with TRBJ1-1, with D hard to call. CDR3 length equals 14 residues. V was shortened by 4 bases and J by 6 bases, with 16 bases between the two germline ends. Germline CDR1 is SGHNT and CDR2 is YYREEE (reference sequence). The CDR3 region is CASSQRVRHSEAFF. The CDR3 DNA is TGTGCCAGCAGCCAGCGGGTTCGTCACTCTGAAGCTTTCTTT.

This rearrangement joins TRBV10-3 to TRBJ2-1, with TRBD2 matching over 9 bases. CDR3 length: 15 residues. CDR1 ENHRY and CDR2 SYGVKD come from the germline V gene. J gave up 7 bases and V 2 bases, and 6 bases lay outside the gene matches. This chain's CDR3 is CAISERAGGQNEQFF. CDR3 sequence (DNA): TGTGCCATCAGTGAGCGGGCGGGGGGGCAGAATGAGCAGTTCTTC.

The CDR3 loop is CASSFASRTDEQYF. The CDR3 DNA reads as TGTGCCAGCAGCTTTGCTAGTCGAACCGACGAGCAGTACTTC. The V gene is TRBV7-9, the J gene TRBJ2-7; D ambiguous. This CDR3 region has 14 residues. V was trimmed by 3 bases and J by 5 bases, leaving 14 bases between them. Germline V gives CDR1 SEHNR, CDR2 FQNEAQ (reference sequence). The variable domain in full, completed from reference TRBV7-9 and TRBJ2-7, reads DTGVSQNPRHKITKRGQNVTFRCDPISEHNRLYWYRQTLGQGPEFLTYFQNEAQLEKSRLLSDRFSAERPKGSFSTLEIQRTEQGDSAMYLCASSFASRTDEQYFGPGTRLTVT.

This CDR3 is CASSLETSGGYTDTQYF. CDR3 in DNA: TGTGCCAGCAGCTTGGAAACTAGCGGGGGGTACACAGATACGCAGTATTTT. The chain couples TRBV13 to TRBJ2-3, with TRBD2 identical over 12 bases. CDR3 length: 17 amino acids. Germline values: CDR1 PRHDT, CDR2 FYEKMQ (reference sequence). Trimming took 3 bases from V and 2 from J; bases not matched to a gene: 6.

The rearrangement joins TRBV20-1 to TRBJ2-3; D unclear. The CDR3 extends over 10 amino acids. Trimming shortened V by 6 bases and J by 5 bases, and 6 bases separated the two germline ends. Germline assignment: CDR1 DFQATT and CDR2 SNEGSKA (reference sequence). The CDR3 DNA follows: TGCAGTGCATCGGGAGATACGCAGTATTTT. It encodes CSASGDTQYF.

The chain links TRBV24-1 to TRBJ1-5; 8 positions agree with TRBD1. The CDR3 has 16 residues. J was trimmed by 5 bases and V by 4 bases; bases with no gene match: 9. Germline V gene lookup returns CDR1 KGHDR and CDR2 SFDVKD. The DNA for the CDR3 is TGTGCCACCAGTGAGGGGGGGACAGGAATGGATCAGCCCCAGCATTTT. Amino acid sequence: CATSEGGTGMDQPQHF.

The chain recombines TRBV5-1 with TRBJ2-3, with unresolved D. Germline V gene lookup returns CDR1 SGHRS and CDR2 YFSETQ. The V end lost 7 bases, the J end lost 0 bases, and 15 bases lay between the germline ends. There are 15 residues in the CDR3. CDR3 sequence (DNA): TGCGCCAGCTCCCTTGCAGGCACTAGCACAGATACGCAGTATTTT. It is translated as CASSLAGTSTDTQYF.

The CDR3 nucleotides read TGTGCCACCAGCAGGGTGGGACAAGGGGGCGTGAAACTGTTTTTT. Protein product: CATSRVGQGGVKLFF. This chain connects TRBV15 to TRBJ1-4; 7 nucleotides line up with TRBD1. Germline trimming cut 3 bases from V and 11 bases from J; bases unmatched to any gene: 12. Germline V gene sequence: CDR1 LNHNV, CDR2 YYDKDF (reference sequence). There are 15 residues in the CDR3.

This chain joins TRBV18 and TRBJ2-6; 7 bases agree with TRBD1. Germline V gene data show CDR1 as KGHSH and CDR2 as LQKENI. Germline trimming cut 4 bases from V and 9 bases from J; bases unmatched to any gene: 6. The CDR3 runs to 14 residues. CDR3: CASSQDRRSNVLTF. CDR3 in DNA: TGTGCCAGCTCACAGGACAGGAGAAGCAACGTCCTGACTTTC.

The CDR3 loop reads CASSPFSPTQGGETQYF. The DNA for the CDR3 is TGTGCCAGCTCACCGTTTTCACCTACACAGGGCGGGGAGACCCAGTACTTC. This sequence joins TRBV18 and TRBJ2-5, with D tentatively TRBD1 (6 bases). V was cut by 3 bases and J by 5 bases, with 22 bases left in between. The germline V gene has CDR1 KGHSH and CDR2 LQKENI. The CDR3 consists of 17 residues.